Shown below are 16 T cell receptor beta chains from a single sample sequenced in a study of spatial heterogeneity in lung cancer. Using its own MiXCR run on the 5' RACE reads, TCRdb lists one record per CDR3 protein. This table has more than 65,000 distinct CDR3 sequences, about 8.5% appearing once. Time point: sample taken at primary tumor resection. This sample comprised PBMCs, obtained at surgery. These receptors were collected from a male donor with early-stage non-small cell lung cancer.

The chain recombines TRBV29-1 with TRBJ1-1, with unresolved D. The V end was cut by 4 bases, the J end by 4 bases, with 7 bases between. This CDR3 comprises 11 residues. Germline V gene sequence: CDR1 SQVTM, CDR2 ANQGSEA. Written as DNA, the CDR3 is TGCAGCGTTGTGGTGATCACTGAAGCTTTCTTT. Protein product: CSVVVITEAFF.

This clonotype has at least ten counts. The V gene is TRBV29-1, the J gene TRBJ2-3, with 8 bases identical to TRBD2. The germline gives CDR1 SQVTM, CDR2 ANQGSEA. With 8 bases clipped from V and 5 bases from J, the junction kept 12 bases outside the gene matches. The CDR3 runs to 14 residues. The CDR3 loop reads CSTVPAGAGDTQYF. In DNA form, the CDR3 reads TGCAGCACCGTACCAGCGGGAGCAGGAGATACGCAGTATTTT.

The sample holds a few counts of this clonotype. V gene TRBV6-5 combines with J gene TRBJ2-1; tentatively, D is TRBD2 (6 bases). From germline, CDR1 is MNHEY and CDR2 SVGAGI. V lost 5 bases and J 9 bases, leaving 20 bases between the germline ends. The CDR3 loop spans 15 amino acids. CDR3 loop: CASSLLGGSAAEQFF. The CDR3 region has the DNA TGTGCCAGCAGTCTACTAGGAGGGAGTGCGGCTGAGCAGTTCTTC.

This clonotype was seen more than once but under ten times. The CDR3, as DNA: TGTGCCAGCAGCCCCACAAGCCTCATGAACACTGAAGCTTTCTTT. Its translation: CASSPTSLMNTEAFF. The chain is built from TRBV7-9 and TRBJ1-1; D uncertain. From germline, CDR1 is SEHNR and CDR2 FQNEAQ (reference sequence). CDR3 size: 15 residues. V shed 5 bases and J shed 0 bases, with 13 bases lying between them. The full variable domain, with the rest looked up from reference TRBV7-9 and TRBJ1-1, is DTGVSQNPRHKITKRGQNVTFRCDPISEHNRLYWYRQTLGQGPEFLTYFQNEAQLEKSRLLSDRFSAERPKGSFSTLEIQRTEQGDSAMYLCASSPTSLMNTEAFFGQGTRLTVV.

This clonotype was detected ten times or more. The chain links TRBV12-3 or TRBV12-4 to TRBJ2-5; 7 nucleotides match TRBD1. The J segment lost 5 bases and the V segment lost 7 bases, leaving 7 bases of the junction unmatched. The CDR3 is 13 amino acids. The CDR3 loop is CASNRGNGETQYF. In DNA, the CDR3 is TGTGCCAGCAACAGGGGAAATGGTGAGACCCAGTACTTC.

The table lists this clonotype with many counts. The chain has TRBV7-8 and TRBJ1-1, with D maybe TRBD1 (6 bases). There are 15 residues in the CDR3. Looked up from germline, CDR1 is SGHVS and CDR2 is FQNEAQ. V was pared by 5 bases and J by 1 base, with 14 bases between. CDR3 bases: TGTGCCAGCAGCCCGAGCTCGACAGGGAACACTGAAGCTTTCTTT. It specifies CASSPSSTGNTEAFF.

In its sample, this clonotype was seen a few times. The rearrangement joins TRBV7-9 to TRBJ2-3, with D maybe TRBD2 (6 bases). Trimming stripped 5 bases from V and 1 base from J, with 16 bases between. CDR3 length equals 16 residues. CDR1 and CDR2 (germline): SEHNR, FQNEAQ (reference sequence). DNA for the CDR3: TGTGCCAGCAGCCCGTTGGGGGAGGTGGGCACAGATACGCAGTATTTT. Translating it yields CASSPLGEVGTDTQYF.

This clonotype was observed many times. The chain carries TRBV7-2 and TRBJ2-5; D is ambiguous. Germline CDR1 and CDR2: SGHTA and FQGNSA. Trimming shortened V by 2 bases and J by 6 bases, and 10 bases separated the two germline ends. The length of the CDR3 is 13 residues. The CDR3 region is CASSLSARKTQYF. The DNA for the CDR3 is TGTGCCAGCAGCTTAAGCGCCAGAAAGACCCAGTACTTC.

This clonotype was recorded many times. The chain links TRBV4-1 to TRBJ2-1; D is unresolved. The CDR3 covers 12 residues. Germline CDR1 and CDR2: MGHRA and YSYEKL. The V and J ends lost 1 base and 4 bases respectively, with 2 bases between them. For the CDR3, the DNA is TGCGCCAGCAGCCAAGGGTACAATGAGCAGTTCTTC. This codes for CASSQGYNEQFF.

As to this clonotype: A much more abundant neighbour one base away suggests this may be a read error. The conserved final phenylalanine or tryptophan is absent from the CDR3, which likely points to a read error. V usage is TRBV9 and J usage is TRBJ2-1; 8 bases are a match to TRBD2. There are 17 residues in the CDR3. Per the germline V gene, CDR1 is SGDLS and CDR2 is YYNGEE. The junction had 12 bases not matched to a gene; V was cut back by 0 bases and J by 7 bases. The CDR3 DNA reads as TGTGCCAGCAGCGTAGACCCAGAGGGACTAGTCGTAAATGAGCAGTTCTCC. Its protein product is CASSVDPEGLVVNEQFS.

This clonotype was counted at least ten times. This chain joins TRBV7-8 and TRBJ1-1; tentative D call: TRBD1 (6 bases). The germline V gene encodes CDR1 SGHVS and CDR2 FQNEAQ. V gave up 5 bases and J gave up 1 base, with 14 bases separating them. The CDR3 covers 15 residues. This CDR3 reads CASSPRRGANTEAFF. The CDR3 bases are TGTGCCAGCAGCCCCAGGCGGGGGGCGAACACTGAAGCTTTCTTT.

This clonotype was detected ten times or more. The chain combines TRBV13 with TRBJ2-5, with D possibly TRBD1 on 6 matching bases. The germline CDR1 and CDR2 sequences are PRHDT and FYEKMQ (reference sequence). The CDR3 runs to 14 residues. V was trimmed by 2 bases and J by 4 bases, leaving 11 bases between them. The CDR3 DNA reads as TGTGCCAGCAGCTTAACAGGGCCGTTAGAGACCCAGTACTTC. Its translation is CASSLTGPLETQYF.

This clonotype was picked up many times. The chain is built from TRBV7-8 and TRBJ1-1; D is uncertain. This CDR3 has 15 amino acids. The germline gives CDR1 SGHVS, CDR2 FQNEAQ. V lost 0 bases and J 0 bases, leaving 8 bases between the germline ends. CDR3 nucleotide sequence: TGTGCCAGCAGCTTAGCGGAGGGTTTGAACACTGAAGCTTTCTTT. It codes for CASSLAEGLNTEAFF.

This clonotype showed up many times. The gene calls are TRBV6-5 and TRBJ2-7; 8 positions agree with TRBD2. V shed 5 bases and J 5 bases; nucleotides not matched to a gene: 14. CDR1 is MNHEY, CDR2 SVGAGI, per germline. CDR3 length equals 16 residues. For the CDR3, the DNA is TGTGCCAGCAGTCTTAAGGGGAGCGGGAGTGTGAACGAGCAGTACTTC. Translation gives CASSLKGSGSVNEQYF.

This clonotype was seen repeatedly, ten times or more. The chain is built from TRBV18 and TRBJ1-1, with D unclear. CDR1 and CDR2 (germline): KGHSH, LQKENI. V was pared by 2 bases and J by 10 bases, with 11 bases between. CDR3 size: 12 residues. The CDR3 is CASSPAEGRAFF. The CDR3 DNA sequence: TGTGCCAGCTCACCAGCAGAAGGGAGAGCTTTCTTT.

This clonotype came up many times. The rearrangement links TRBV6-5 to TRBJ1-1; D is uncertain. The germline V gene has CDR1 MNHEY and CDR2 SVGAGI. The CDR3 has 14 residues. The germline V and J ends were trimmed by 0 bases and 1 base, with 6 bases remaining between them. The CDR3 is CASSYSWANTEAFF. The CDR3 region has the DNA TGTGCCAGCAGTTACTCATGGGCGAACACTGAAGCTTTCTTT.